This T cell receptor beta chain was sequenced for a study of a mutant IDH1 vaccine in newly diagnosed glioma (dated by TCRdb to about 2021). Notes on the research overall: In the chemotherapy-containing groups, vaccination started alongside temozolomide cycles, whereas in patients who had radiotherapy alone it started 4-6 weeks after radiotherapy. Of the 32 patients who were treated, about 62% were male and roughly 38% were female, and the mean age was about 37 years. Prior to enrollment, standard therapy consisting of radiotherapy alone, temozolomide alone, or radiochemotherapy with temozolomide had been administered to patients, with the combination being received by most patients. The week-35 safety follow-up took place at visit V12, and the week-47 end of study took place at visit V13. Six visits were used for peripheral blood collection: V03 (baseline), V05, V07, V10, V12 and V13. For exploratory analyses, longitudinal TCRB deep sequencing was carried out in approximately 25 treated patients wherever samples were available. Broad study findings and their caveats: No apparent relationship was observed between pseudoprogression and alterations in the top peripheral T cell clonotypes detected by TCRB sequencing. The authors stated that sample limitations prevented analyses of patient blood samples from being reproduced. Across multiple MHC alleles, vaccine-induced immune responses were seen in more than 80% of patients. Selection of PBMC samples for TCRB deep sequencing was based on availability.

Library preparation employed the immunoSEQ multiplex PCR assay. Following the manufacturer's protocol, the hsTCRB Kit was used to amplify rearranged TCR beta chain sequences. An Illumina MiSeq was used to sequence the TCRB libraries. Per the authors' processing: Demultiplexing, trimming and gene mapping were performed with the kit vendor's proprietary platform. Imported from immuneACCESS, the table was reduced by TCRdb to in-frame sequences with V and J called. These copies leave out some clones; in studies compared against another copy, an unresolved V gene accounts for under half, and the cause of the remainder is not known. From that table come the V and J calls and clone size; the DNA was used to work out D and trimming. The sample table shows 84,000 or so clones, and 75% to 90% are seen once. Of the sample, under 6.5% is held by the ten largest clones. Note on this clone: The antigen it binds to is not known. Per-base qualities were not stored, and no clone one base away is much larger.

From the germline V gene, CDR1 is LGHNA and CDR2 is YSLEER. The CDR3 covers 13 residues, taking in both the cysteine and the phenylalanine. Of all the DNA, just the CDR3 is kept, 39 bases in frame from base 1. The V end loses 1 base and the J end loses 3 bases, and a stretch of 7 bases separates them. Explained via the paper, the time point label denotes: week 47, end of study. Each vaccine dose, consisting of 300 ug of a 20-mer mutant IDH1 peptide in Montanide, was administered subcutaneously with topical imiquimod. Eight vaccinations were administered to patients in weeks 1, 3, 5, 7, 11, 15, 19 and 23, corresponding to visits V03 through V10. The donors had newly diagnosed IDH1-mutant astrocytomas of WHO grade 3 or 4 that showed loss of nuclear ATRX. The samples were drawn from NOA16, a multicentre, single-arm, open-label phase I trial in Germany that tested a mutant IDH1 peptide vaccine in humans for the first time. The DNeasy Blood and Tissue Kit was used to extract genomic DNA from EDTA blood for TCRB sequencing.

The chain is made from TRBV4-3 and TRBJ2-7, with the identity of the D gene unclear. Sample: PBMCs, taken from a glioma patient whose treatment included an IDH1 peptide vaccine. The source of this sequence is a man in his forties with glioma. The CDR3 in this case is CASSQVNSYEQYF. The nucleotide sequence reads TGCGCCAGCAGCCAAGTCAATAGCTACGAGCAGTACTTC.